This T cell receptor beta chain was profiled in a study of T cells in Graves' hyperthyroidism and ophthalmopathy. On the study more broadly: Before any treatment, at initial diagnosis, peripheral blood was collected. Study results and limitations: Ophthalmopathy and stable hyperthyroidism were told apart by a 13 V-J model.

TCR beta CDR3 regions were amplified from RNA transcripts. HTBI primers were employed in a first-round RT-PCR of the TCR CDR3. Each CDR3 protein is one row after TCRdb ran MiXCR on the multiplex PCR reads. The sample holds about 610,000 distinct CDR3 sequences; roughly 15% are singletons and the top ten take around 4.5%. V lost 3 bases and J lost 1; bases outside the gene matches: 6. The V gene's germline CDR1 is SGHVS and CDR2 FQNEAQ. The CDR3 covers 16 residues. Enrolled ophthalmopathy patients presented with a Clinical Activity Score of at least 3, a NOSPECS grade of at least 4, and disease duration under 3 months. Clinical symptoms, serum thyroxine, TRAb, thyroid ultrasound and orbital computed tomography informed diagnoses. This clonotype has a count of ten or more. As yet, its antigen is unknown.

Sequencing was performed on blood. The rearrangement uses TRBV7-8 and TRBJ2-5, with 9 positions matching TRBD1. The clonotype was recovered from a woman aged 40 to 49 with Graves' ophthalmopathy. CDR3 sequence: CASSLGDRATQETQYF. The CDR3 nucleotides are TGTGCCAGCAGCTTGGGGGACAGGGCAACCCAAGAGACCCAGTACTTC.